This T cell receptor (beta chain) was identified in a study of control samples from healthy donors and cancer patients. TCRdb's copy holds only in-frame clones and misses some; the assay was immunoSEQ multiplex PCR. The table lists 130,000 to 150,000 clones, about 93% of them singletons, with 14% in the top ten. The germline CDR1 and CDR2 sequences are SNHLY and FYNNEI. Trimming shortened V by 5 bases and J by 4 bases, and 14 bases separated the two germline ends. This CDR3 is built from 14 residues. The sequenced sample was PBMCs. This chain links TRBV2 with TRBJ1-2, with D maybe TRBD1 (5 bases). The receptor's source is a man aged 55 to 69 with colorectal cancer. CDR3 nucleotide sequence: TGTGCCAGCAGTCCCGCGATCGGGGCCTATGGCTACACCTTC. Its translation is CASSPAIGAYGYTF.